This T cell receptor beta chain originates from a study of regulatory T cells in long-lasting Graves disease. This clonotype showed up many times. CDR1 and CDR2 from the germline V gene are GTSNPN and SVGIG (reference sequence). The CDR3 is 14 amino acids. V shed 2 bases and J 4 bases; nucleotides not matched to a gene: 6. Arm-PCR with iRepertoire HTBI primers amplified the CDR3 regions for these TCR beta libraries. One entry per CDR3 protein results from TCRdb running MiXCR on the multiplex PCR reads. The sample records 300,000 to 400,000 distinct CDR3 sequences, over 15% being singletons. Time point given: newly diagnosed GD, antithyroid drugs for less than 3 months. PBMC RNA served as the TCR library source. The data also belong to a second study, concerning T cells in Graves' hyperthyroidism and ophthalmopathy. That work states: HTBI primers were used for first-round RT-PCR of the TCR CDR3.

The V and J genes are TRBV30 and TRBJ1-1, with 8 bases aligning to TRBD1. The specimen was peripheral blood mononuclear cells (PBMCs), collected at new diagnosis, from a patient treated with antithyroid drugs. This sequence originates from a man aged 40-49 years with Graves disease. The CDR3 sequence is CAWSPGQGATEAFF. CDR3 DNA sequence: TGTGCCTGGAGTCCGGGTCAGGGGGCCACTGAAGCTTTCTTT.